This T cell receptor (beta chain) comes out of a study of blood T cell repertoires in COVID-19. Study background: Specimens from acute and convalescent COVID-19 originated in the United States, Italy and Spain. Nucleic acid was either cDNA or gDNA, and it came from T cells, B-cell-depleted T cells, or PBMCs.

As processed by the authors: Estimated nucleated cell counts came from reference gene primer amplification. The data were produced by immunoSEQ multiplex PCR, yet TCRdb's version contains in-frame clones alone and is incomplete. The DNA was the basis for D and trimming; V, J and clone size are from that table. The sample lists some 260,000 clones, around 90% occurring once. Trimming left V 5 bases short and J 4 bases short, with 11 bases between. Germline loops: CDR1 LNHNV, CDR2 YYDKDF (reference sequence). The CDR3 covers 13 residues. Sequenced input: peripheral blood. The origin of this receptor is a man older than 75 with acute or convalescent COVID-19. V and J are TRBV15 and TRBJ1-2; tentatively, D is TRBD1 (5 bases). The CDR3 region is CATSDQGRYGYTF. The CDR3 DNA follows: TGTGCCACCAGCGATCAGGGTCGCTATGGCTACACCTTC.